This T cell receptor beta chain was identified during a study of T-cell reconstitution after alpha-beta-depleted transplantation in children. The V end was cut by 3 bases, the J end by 3 bases, with 17 bases between. The CDR3 totals 16 residues. This clonotype has a handful of counts. Using unique molecular identifiers, the investigators prepared the TCRbeta library. Using its own MiXCR run on the PCR reads, TCRdb lists one record per CDR3 protein. Of 450,000 to 500,000 distinct CDR3 sequences in the sample, around 12% were seen once. The source of this sequence is a human donor who donated a stem cell graft to a child with combined immunodeficiency. The chain carries TRBV12-3 or TRBV12-4 and TRBJ2-5; a weak D match, TRBD2 (7 bases). Material: PBMCs from the stem cell graft donor, obtained from the stem cell graft. DNA for the CDR3: TGTGCCAGCAGTTTGGCTGGGGGGGCCGGTAAAGAGACCCAGTACTTC. Protein: CASSLAGGAGKETQYF.